These T cell receptor beta chains were read from a single sample in a study of blood T cell repertoires in COVID-19. Here immunoSEQ multiplex PCR was the method, and the copy in TCRdb shows in-frame clones only, minus some. Among some 330,000 clones listed, about 90% were seen once. What was sequenced was peripheral blood. The receptors come from a woman between 25 and 40 years old with COVID-19, enrolled during active disease. CDR3s leave out the opening cysteine and the closing phenylalanine or tryptophan.

TRBJ2-5 TRBV6-5 ASSSSRAQETQY
TRBJ2-7 TRBV24-1 ATSDLQGVGEQY
TRBJ2-7 TRBV30 AWRDRNEQY
TRBJ1-1 TRBV28 ASSLLLQVGGTEAF
TRBJ1-4 TRBV2 ASSGARETGSGDEKLF
TRBJ1-2 TRBV3-1/TRBV3-2 ASSQGSRGYGYT
TRBJ1-3 TRBV9 ASSEQGPGNTIY
TRBJ1-4 TRBV6-5 ASRSGGGAGEKLF
TRBJ1-5 TRBV18 ASSPQRDNQPQH
TRBJ1-5 TRBV2 ASSGQGSPQPQH
TRBJ2-1 TRBV2 ASIGGGSLEQF
TRBJ2-2 TRBV5-1 ASSAGGGVGAGELF
TRBJ1-2 TRBV5-6 ASSSTRGGYT
TRBJ1-1 TRBV12-3/TRBV12-4 ASSDRHQAF
TRBJ1-2 TRBV29-1 SVVTGPNYGYT
TRBJ1-5 TRBV7-2 ASSGTGFSNQPQH
TRBJ2-5 TRBV2 ASSTSGGAAETQY
TRBJ1-1 TRBV4-1 ASSQDDRVASETEAF
TRBJ1-1 TRBV9 ASSADGVPEAF
TRBJ2-4 TRBV28 ASSLSPGQKNIQY
TRBJ1-4 TRBV7-9 ASSLARQALIEKLF
TRBJ1-5 TRBV5-8 ASNGALFNNQPQH
TRBJ1-5 TRBV28 VVSGSNQPQH
TRBJ1-2 TRBV4-3 ASSQIGQGKGYGYT
TRBJ2-3 TRBV5-1 ASARDRLSTDTQY
TRBJ2-5 TRBV7-2 ASSLTRETQY
TRBJ2-1 TRBV24-1 ATSDLEVDYNEQF
TRBJ2-2 TRBV27 ASSPRLAGRTGELF
TRBJ1-3 TRBV27 ASSLTGFGNTIY
TRBJ1-1 TRBV7-3 ASSSTGVGTEAF
TRBJ1-1 TRBV6-5 ATYRNTEAF
TRBJ1-2 TRBV28 ASEERYRGYT
TRBJ2-5 TRBV9 ASSVAGSGLAGADQETQY
TRBJ2-1 TRBV10-3 AISPGTSGYNEQF
TRBJ1-1 TRBV19 ASSILGAATEAF
TRBJ1-1 TRBV30 AWTGGARWTTEAF
TRBJ2-7 TRBV21-1 ANGCRSRGREQY
TRBJ1-5 TRBV28 ASRAYRMDQPQH